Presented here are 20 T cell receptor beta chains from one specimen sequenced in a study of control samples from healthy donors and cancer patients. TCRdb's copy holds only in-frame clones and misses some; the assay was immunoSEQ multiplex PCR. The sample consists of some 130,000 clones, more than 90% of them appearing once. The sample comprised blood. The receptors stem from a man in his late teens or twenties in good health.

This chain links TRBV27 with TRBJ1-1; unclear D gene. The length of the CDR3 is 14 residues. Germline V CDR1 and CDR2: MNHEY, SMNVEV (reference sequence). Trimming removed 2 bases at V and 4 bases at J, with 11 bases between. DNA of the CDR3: TGTGCCAGCAGTTTAAATCCCCGAGGCACTGAAGCTTTCTTT. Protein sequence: CASSLNPRGTEAFF.

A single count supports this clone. CDR3 DNA sequence: TGTGCCAGCAGCTCCCCAGGTGGGCGCGATGAAAAACTGTTTTTT. Translation gives CASSSPGGRDEKLFF. The chain has TRBV11-2 and TRBJ1-4, with D unclear. V was clipped by 4 bases and J by 6 bases, with 15 bases between them. The CDR3 loop spans 15 amino acids. CDR1 is SGHAT, CDR2 FQNNGV, per germline.

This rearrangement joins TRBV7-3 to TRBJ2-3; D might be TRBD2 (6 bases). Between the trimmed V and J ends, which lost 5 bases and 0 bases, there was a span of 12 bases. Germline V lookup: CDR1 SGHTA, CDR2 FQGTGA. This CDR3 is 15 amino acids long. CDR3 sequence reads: CASSLGRGSTDTQYF. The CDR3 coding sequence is TGTGCCAGCAGCCTAGGGCGGGGCAGCACAGATACGCAGTATTTT.

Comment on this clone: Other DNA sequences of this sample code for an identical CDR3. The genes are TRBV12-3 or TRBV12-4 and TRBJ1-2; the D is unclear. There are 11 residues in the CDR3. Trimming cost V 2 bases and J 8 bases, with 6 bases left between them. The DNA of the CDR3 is TGTGCCAGCAGTTTACCCGGGGGCTACACCTTC. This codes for CASSLPGGYTF.

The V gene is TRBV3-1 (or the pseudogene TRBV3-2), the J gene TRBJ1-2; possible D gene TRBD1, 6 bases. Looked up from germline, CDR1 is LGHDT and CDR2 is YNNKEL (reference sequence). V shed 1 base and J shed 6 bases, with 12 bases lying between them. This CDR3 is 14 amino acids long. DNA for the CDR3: TGTGCCAGCAGCCAAGCGACAGGTGGGGATGGCTACACCTTC. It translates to CASSQATGGDGYTF.

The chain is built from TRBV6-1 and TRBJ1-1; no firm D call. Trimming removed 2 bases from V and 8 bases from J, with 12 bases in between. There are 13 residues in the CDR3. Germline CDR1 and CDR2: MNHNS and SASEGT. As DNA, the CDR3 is TGTGCCAGCAGTGAATGGTTCCTCGACGAAGCTTTCTTT. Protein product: CASSEWFLDEAFF.

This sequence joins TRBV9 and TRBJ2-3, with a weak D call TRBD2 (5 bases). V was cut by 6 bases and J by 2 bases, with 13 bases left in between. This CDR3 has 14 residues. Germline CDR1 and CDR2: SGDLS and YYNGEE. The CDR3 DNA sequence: TGTGCCAGCAAGGGCGGGCTTTACACAGATACGCAGTATTTT. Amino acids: CASKGGLYTDTQYF.

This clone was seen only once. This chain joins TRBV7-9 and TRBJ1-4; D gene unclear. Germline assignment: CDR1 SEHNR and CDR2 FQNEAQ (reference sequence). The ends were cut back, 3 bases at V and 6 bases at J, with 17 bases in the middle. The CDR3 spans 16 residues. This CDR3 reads CASSFPWGGRHEKLFF. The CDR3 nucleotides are TGTGCCAGCAGCTTCCCTTGGGGAGGGAGGCATGAAAAACTGTTTTTT.

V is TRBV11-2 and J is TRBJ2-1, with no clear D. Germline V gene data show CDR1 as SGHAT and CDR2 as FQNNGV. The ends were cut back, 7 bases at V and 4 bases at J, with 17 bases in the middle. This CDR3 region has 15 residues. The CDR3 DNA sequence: TGTGCCAGCACCAGAGCCAGTGACCCTTACAATGAGCAGTTCTTC. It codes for CASTRASDPYNEQFF.

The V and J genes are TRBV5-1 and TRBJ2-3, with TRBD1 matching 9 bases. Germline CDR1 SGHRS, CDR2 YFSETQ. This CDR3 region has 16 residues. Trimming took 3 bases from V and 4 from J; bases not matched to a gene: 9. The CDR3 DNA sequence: TGCGCCAGCAGCTCCGTTGGGACAGGGTGGGCAGATACGCAGTATTTT. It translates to CASSSVGTGWADTQYF. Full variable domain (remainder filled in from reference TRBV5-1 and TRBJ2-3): KAGVTQTPRYLIKTRGQQVTLSCSPISGHRSVSWYQQTPGQGLQFLFEYFSETQRNKGNFPGRFSGRQFSNSRSEMNVSTLELGDSALYLCASSSVGTGWADTQYFGPGTRLTVL.

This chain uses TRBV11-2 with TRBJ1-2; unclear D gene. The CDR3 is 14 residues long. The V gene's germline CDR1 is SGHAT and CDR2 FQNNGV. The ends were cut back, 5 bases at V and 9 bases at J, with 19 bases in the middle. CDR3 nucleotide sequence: TGTGCCAGCAGCCACCAGGATTTTCCTATTCGCTACACCTTC. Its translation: CASSHQDFPIRYTF.

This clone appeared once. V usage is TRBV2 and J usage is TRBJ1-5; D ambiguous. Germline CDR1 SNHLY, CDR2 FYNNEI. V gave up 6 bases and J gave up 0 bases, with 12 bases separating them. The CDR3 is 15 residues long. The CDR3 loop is CASRMTVRSNQPQHF. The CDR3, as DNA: TGTGCCAGCAGGATGACTGTCCGTAGCAATCAGCCCCAGCATTTT.

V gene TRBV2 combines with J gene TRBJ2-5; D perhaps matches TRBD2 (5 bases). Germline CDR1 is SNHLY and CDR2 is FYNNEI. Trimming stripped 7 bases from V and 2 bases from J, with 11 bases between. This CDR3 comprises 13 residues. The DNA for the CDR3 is TGTGCCAGCACCAAACTAGTTCAAGAGACCCAGTACTTC. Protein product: CASTKLVQETQYF.

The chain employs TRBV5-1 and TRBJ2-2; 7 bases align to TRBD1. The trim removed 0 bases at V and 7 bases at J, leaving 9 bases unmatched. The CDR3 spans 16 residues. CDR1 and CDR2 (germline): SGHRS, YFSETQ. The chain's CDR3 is CASSLVSQGVGGELFF. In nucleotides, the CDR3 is TGCGCCAGCAGCTTGGTGTCGCAGGGGGTCGGCGGGGAGCTGTTTTTT.

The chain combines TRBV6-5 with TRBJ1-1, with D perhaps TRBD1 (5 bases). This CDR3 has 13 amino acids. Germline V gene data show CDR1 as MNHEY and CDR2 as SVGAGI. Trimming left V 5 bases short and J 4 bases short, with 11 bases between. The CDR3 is CASSLLRATEAFF. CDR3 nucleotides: TGTGCCAGCAGTCTCCTCAGGGCCACTGAAGCTTTCTTT.

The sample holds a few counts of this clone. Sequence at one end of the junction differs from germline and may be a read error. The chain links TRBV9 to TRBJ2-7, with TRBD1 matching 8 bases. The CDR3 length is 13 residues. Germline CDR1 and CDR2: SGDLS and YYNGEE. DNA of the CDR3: TGTGCCAGCAGGGTAGACAGGGGCAACGAGCAGTACTTC. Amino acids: CASRVDRGNEQYF.

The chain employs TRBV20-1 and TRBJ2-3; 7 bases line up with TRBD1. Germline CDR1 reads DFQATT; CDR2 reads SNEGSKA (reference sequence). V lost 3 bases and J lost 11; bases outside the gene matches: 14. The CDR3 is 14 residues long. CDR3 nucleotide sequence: TGCAGTGCTAGTGACAGGGCGTCACGAGGTGGGCAGTATTTT. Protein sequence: CSASDRASRGGQYF.

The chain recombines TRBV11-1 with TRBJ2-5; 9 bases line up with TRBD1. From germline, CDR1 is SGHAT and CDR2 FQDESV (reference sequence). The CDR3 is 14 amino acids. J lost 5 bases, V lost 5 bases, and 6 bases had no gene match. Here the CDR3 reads CASSATGGYETQYF. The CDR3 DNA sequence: TGTGCCAGCAGCGCCACAGGGGGCTATGAGACCCAGTACTTC.

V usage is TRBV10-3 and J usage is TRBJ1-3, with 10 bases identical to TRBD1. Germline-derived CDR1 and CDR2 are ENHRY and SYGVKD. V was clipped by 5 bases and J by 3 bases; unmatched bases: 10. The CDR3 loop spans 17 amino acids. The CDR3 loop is CAISPKGDRGDGNTIYF. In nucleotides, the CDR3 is TGTGCCATCAGTCCTAAGGGGGACAGGGGCGATGGAAACACCATATATTTT.

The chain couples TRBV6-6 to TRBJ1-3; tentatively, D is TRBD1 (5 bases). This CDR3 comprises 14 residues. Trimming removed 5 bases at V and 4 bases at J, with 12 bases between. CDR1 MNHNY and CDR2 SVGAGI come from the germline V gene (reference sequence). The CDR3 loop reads CASSTPGFGNTIYF. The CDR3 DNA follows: TGTGCCAGCAGTACACCAGGGTTCGGAAACACCATATATTTT.